This T cell receptor (beta chain) was observed in a study of beta chain features in type 1 diabetes. Trimming took off 3 bases at V and 2 bases at J, with 6 bases between the two ends. CDR3 length: 13 amino acids. Germline CDR1 SGHTA, CDR2 FQGNSA. The isolated RNA, all of it, was reverse transcribed, so expressed TCRB transcripts were what got sequenced. TCRdb's copy holds only in-frame clones and misses some; the assay was immunoSEQ multiplex PCR. The sample holds 300,000 to 400,000 clones, approximately 9.7% seen once. Study-level results: Fewer insertions but more deletions were seen at VDJ junctions in type 1 diabetes patients. Among all four CD4+ subsets, Type 1 diabetes patients had TCRB CDR3s that were moderately but significantly shorter. Researchers reported that naive, central memory and Treg TCRB repertoires appeared more similar in patients than in healthy donors.

This clone has just a few counts. Its matching antigen is unknown. V is TRBV7-2 and J is TRBJ2-3; D is unresolved. This sequence was found in a man aged 30 to 45 with type 1 diabetes. Material: central memory CD4+ T cells from blood. The CDR3 loop is CASSFSYTDTQYF. The DNA for the CDR3 is TGTGCCAGCAGCTTCTCGTACACAGATACGCAGTATTTT.